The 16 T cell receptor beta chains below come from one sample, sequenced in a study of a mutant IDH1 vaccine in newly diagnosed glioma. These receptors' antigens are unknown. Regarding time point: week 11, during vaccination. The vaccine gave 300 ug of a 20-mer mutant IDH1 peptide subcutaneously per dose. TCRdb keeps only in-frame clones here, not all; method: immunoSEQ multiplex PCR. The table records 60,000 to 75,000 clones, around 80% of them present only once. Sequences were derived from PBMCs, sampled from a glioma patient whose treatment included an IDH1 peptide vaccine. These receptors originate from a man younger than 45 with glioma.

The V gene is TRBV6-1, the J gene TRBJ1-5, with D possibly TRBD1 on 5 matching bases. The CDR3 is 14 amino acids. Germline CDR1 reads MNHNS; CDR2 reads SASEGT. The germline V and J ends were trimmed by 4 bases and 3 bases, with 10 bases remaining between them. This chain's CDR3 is CASSVGDLNQPQHF. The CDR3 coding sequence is TGTGCCAGCAGTGTGGGGGACCTCAATCAGCCCCAGCATTTT.

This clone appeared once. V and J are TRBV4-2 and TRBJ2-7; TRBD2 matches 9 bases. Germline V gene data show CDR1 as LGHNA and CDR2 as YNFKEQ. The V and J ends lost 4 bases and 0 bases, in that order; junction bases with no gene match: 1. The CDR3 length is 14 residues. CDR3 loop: CASSRSGGSYEQYF. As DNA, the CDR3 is TGTGCCAGCAGCCGTAGCGGGGGCTCCTACGAGCAGTACTTC.

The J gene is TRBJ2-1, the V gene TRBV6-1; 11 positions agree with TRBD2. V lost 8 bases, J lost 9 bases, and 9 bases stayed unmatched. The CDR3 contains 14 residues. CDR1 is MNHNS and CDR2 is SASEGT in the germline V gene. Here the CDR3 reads CASLTSGRTAEQFF. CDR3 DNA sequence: TGTGCCAGCCTAACTAGCGGGAGAACCGCTGAGCAGTTCTTC.

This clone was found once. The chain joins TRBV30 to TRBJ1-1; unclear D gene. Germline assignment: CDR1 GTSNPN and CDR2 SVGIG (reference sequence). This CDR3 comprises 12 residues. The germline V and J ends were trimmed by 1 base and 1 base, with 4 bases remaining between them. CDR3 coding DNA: TGTGCCTGGAGTGACCCGAACACTGAAGCTTTCTTT. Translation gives CAWSDPNTEAFF.

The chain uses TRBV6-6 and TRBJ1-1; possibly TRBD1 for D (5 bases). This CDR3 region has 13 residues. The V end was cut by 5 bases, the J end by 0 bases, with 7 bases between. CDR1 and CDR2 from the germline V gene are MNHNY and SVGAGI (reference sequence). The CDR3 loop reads CASSQQVNTEAFF. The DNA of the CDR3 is TGTGCCAGCAGTCAACAGGTGAACACTGAAGCTTTCTTT.

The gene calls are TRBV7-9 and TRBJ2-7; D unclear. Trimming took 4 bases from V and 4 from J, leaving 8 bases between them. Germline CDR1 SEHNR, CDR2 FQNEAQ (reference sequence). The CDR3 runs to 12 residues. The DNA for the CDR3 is TGTGCCAGCAGCTCCGACAATTACGAGCAGTACTTC. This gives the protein CASSSDNYEQYF.

The CDR3 loop is CASSEGLSRSVETQYF. The CDR3 DNA is TGTGCCAGCAGCGAGGGACTATCGCGATCTGTAGAGACCCAGTACTTC. The chain uses TRBV13 and TRBJ2-5, with 7 bases that match TRBD2. Germline V gives CDR1 PRHDT, CDR2 FYEKMQ (reference sequence). The CDR3 is made up of 16 amino acids. J gave up 4 bases and V 5 bases, and 13 bases lay outside the gene matches.

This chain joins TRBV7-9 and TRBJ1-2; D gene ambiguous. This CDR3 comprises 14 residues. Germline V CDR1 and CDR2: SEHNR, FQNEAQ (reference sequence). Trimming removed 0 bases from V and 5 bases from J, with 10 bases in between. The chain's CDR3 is CASSLAGLGYGYTF. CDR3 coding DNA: TGTGCCAGCAGCTTAGCCGGCCTAGGGTATGGCTACACCTTC.

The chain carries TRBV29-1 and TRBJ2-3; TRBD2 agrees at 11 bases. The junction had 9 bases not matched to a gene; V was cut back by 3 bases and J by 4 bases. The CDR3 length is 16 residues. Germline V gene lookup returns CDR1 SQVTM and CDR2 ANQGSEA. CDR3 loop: CSVDRLAGFRSDTQYF. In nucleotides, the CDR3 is TGCAGCGTTGATAGACTAGCGGGATTTAGGTCAGATACGCAGTATTTT.

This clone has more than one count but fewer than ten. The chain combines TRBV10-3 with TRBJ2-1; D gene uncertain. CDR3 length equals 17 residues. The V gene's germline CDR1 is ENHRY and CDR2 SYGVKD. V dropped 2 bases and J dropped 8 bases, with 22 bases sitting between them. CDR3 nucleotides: TGTGCCATCAGTGAGCCGCTCAAACTCAGCCGCGCGGATGAGCAGTTCTTC. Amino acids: CAISEPLKLSRADEQFF.

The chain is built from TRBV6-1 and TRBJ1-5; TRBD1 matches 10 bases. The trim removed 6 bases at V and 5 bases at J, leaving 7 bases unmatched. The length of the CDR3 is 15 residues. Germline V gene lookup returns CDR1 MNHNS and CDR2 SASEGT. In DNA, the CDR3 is TGTGCCAGCAGCGAGGACAGGGGGTTGTATCAGCCCCAGCATTTT. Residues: CASSEDRGLYQPQHF.

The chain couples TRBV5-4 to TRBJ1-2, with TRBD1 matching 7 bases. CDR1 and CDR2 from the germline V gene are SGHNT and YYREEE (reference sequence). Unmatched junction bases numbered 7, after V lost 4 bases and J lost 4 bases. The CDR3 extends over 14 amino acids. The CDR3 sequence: CASSPPDRSYGYTF. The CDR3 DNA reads TGTGCCAGCAGCCCGCCGGACAGGAGCTATGGCTACACCTTC.

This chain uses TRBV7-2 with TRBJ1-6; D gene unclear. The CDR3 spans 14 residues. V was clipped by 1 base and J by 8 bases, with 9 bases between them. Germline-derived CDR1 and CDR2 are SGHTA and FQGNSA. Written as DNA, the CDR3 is TGTGCCAGCAGCTTAGTTAGTAGCTATTCACCCCTCCACTTT. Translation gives CASSLVSSYSPLHF.

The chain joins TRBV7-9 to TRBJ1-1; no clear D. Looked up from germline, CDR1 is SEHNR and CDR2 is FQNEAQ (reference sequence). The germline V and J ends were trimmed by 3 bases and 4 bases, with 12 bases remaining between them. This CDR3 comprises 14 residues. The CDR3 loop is CASSFRSVGTEAFF. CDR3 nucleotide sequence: TGTGCCAGCAGCTTTCGTTCCGTGGGCACTGAAGCTTTCTTT.

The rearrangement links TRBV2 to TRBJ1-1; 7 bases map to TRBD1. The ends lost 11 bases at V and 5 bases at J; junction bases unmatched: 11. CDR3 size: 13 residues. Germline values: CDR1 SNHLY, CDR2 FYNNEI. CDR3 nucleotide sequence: TGTGCCGGGGCCCAGGGGGAAGGTACTGAAGCTTTCTTT. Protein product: CAGAQGEGTEAFF.

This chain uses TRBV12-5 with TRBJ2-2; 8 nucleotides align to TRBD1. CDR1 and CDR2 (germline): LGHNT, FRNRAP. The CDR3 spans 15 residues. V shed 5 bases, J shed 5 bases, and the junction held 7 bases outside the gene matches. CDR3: CASGPDRAGTGELFF. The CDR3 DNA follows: TGTGCTAGTGGTCCGGACAGGGCGGGGACCGGGGAGCTGTTTTTT.